A single T cell receptor beta chain is shown here with its context. The protocol was immunoSEQ multiplex PCR, while the TCRdb copy is restricted to in-frame clones and leaves out a portion. The sample lists around 290,000 clones; 86% were seen once. This sample is drawn from a study of blood T cell repertoires in COVID-19. Study context: Researchers got acute and convalescent COVID-19 samples from the United States, Italy and Spain. In each case, the material was cDNA or gDNA derived from T cells, B-cell-depleted T cells, or PBMCs.

The germline V gene has CDR1 SNHLY and CDR2 FYNNEI. V was pared by 1 base and J by 3 bases, with 2 bases of the junction left unmatched. The CDR3 extends over 14 amino acids. The sample taken for sequencing was peripheral blood. The rearrangement uses TRBV2 and TRBJ1-2, with 7 bases matching TRBD1. The source of this sequence is a woman between 65 and 79 years old with COVID-19, enrolled during active disease. CDR3 sequence reads: CASSEEGQYYGYTF. The CDR3 coding sequence is TGTGCCAGCAGTGAAGAGGGACAGTACTATGGCTACACCTTC.